The 16 T cell receptor beta chains below were found in one sample sequenced in a study of T cells after yellow fever vaccination. One entry per CDR3 protein results from TCRdb running MiXCR on the 5' RACE reads. The table records 110,000 to 150,000 distinct CDR3 sequences, approximately 6.6% of them present only once. Sequenced material: CD4+ T cells sorted from PBMCs, taken 10 days after the yellow fever booster vaccination. These TCRs come from a man aged 25 to 40 who received the YFV17D yellow fever vaccine.

In this sample, this clonotype turned up many times. CDR3 sequence reads: CASSLPLTGSSYNEQFF. For the CDR3, the DNA is TGTGCCAGCAGCCTCCCGTTAACAGGGAGCTCCTACAATGAGCAGTTCTTC. The chain joins TRBV3-1 to TRBJ2-1, with D tentatively TRBD1 (6 bases). The CDR3 has 17 residues. V gave up 4 bases and J gave up 0 bases, with 16 bases separating them. Germline V CDR1 and CDR2: LGHDT, YNNKEL (reference sequence).

The table lists this clonotype with many counts. This chain uses TRBV29-1 with TRBJ2-5; D ambiguous. V gave up 7 bases and J gave up 1 base, with 10 bases separating them. The germline V gene has CDR1 SQVTM and CDR2 ANQGSEA. The CDR3 sequence is 12 residues long. CDR3 residues: CSGKQSQETQYF. CDR3 DNA sequence: TGCAGCGGGAAACAAAGCCAAGAGACCCAGTACTTC.

The J gene is TRBJ1-1, the V gene TRBV29-1, with a tentative D call TRBD1 (5 bases). Germline CDR1 SQVTM, CDR2 ANQGSEA. This CDR3 has 15 amino acids. Trimming pared 4 bases from V and 1 base from J, leaving 16 bases between. This CDR3 reads CSVASRGGPNTEAFF. DNA of the CDR3: TGCAGCGTTGCCTCTCGGGGGGGACCGAACACTGAAGCTTTCTTT.

This clonotype was observed at least ten times. The V gene is TRBV9, the J gene TRBJ2-3; TRBD2 aligns across 8 bases. CDR1 and CDR2 (germline): SGDLS, YYNGEE. V dropped 0 bases and J dropped 12; count of bases not matched to a gene: 12. The CDR3 loop spans 15 amino acids. This CDR3 is CASSVEPNSGIPQYF. As DNA, the CDR3 is TGTGCCAGCAGCGTAGAACCTAATAGCGGGATACCTCAGTATTTT.

This clonotype was picked up many times. The chain employs TRBV7-9 and TRBJ2-5, with TRBD2 matching over 7 bases. Germline V gene lookup returns CDR1 SEHNR and CDR2 FQNEAQ (reference sequence). The V segment lost 6 bases and the J segment 5 bases; nucleotides outside the gene matches: 12. The CDR3 is 15 residues long. CDR3 sequence reads: CASSPLGGSGETQYF. In DNA, the CDR3 is TGTGCCAGCAGTCCGCTCGGGGGGAGTGGGGAGACCCAGTACTTC.

This clonotype was counted at least ten times. The chain employs TRBV29-1 and TRBJ2-7, with TRBD1 matching over 9 bases. The germline V gene has CDR1 SQVTM and CDR2 ANQGSEA. Trimming removed 8 bases from V and 2 bases from J; junction bases left unmatched: 7. The CDR3 length is 13 residues. CDR3 residues: CSYRTGAAYEQYF. CDR3 nucleotide sequence: TGCAGCTATCGGACAGGGGCGGCCTACGAGCAGTACTTC.

This clonotype occurred many times. V and J are TRBV30 and TRBJ2-2; TRBD2 is a possible D gene (6 bases). The CDR3 runs to 15 residues. From germline, CDR1 is GTSNPN and CDR2 SVGIG (reference sequence). V was pared by 5 bases and J by 3 bases, with 16 bases between. The CDR3 DNA reads TGTGCCTGGGGGTCATCGGGGGTACACACCGGGGAGCTGTTTTTT. Translation gives CAWGSSGVHTGELFF.

The chain combines TRBV11-2 with TRBJ1-1; 9 bases agree with TRBD1. CDR3 length: 19 residues. V trimming: 5 bases; J trimming: 4 bases; junction bases outside the gene matches: 20. Germline CDR1 SGHAT, CDR2 FQNNGV. The CDR3 coding sequence is TGTGCCAGCAGCCTTACGACCCCGGCTGGGACAGGGTTTGTCACTGAAGCTTTCTTT. Its translation is CASSLTTPAGTGFVTEAFF. Full variable domain (outside the CDR3, taken from reference TRBV11-2 and TRBJ1-1): EAGVAQSPRYKIIEKRQSVAFWCNPISGHATLYWYQQILGQGPKLLIQFQNNGVVDDSQLPKDRFSAERLKGVDSTLKIQPAKLEDSAVYLCASSLTTPAGTGFVTEAFFGQGTRLTVV.

There are many counts of this clonotype. The chain links TRBV20-1 to TRBJ1-5; D may be TRBD1 (5 bases). The CDR3 is made up of 13 amino acids. Germline assignment: CDR1 DFQATT and CDR2 SNEGSKA (reference sequence). V lost 0 bases and J lost 5, with 8 bases in between. CDR3 loop: CSAREVRDQPQHF. In DNA, the CDR3 is TGCAGTGCTAGAGAGGTCAGGGATCAGCCCCAGCATTTT.

This clonotype was counted at least ten times. The chain has TRBV5-1 and TRBJ2-7; 10 positions match TRBD1. Germline V gives CDR1 SGHRS, CDR2 YFSETQ. CDR3 length equals 14 residues. V was pared by 4 bases and J by 8 bases, with 9 bases of the junction left unmatched. For the CDR3, the DNA is TGCGCCAGCAGCCCAGGACAGGGACAGGGGAAGCAGTACTTC. It codes for CASSPGQGQGKQYF.

Remarks on this clonotype: One base away lies a much larger clone, so this may be a sequencing read error. CDR3 nucleotides: TGTGCCAGCGCCGAGCGGGCCCGTTACGAAGAGCAGTTCTTC. Protein sequence: CASAERARYEEQFF. The chain combines TRBV7-2 with TRBJ2-1; maybe TRBD2 (6 bases). Germline loops: CDR1 SGHTA, CDR2 FQGNSA. V lost 8 bases to trimming and J lost 10 bases, with 21 bases between them. This CDR3 contains 14 residues.

The table lists this clonotype with many counts. The chain carries TRBV11-2 and TRBJ2-1; D call uncertain. V was clipped by 6 bases and J by 2 bases, with 14 bases between them. CDR3 size: 15 residues. The germline V gene encodes CDR1 SGHAT and CDR2 FQNNGV. The CDR3 reads CASRAVLSPYNEQFF. For the CDR3, the DNA is TGTGCCAGCAGGGCCGTTCTCTCCCCCTACAATGAGCAGTTCTTC.

This clonotype was observed many times. The chain has TRBV18 and TRBJ1-2; no clear D. V was clipped by 2 bases and J by 5 bases, with 15 bases between them. CDR1 KGHSH and CDR2 LQKENI come from the germline V gene. The CDR3 consists of 15 residues. CDR3 coding DNA: TGTGCCAGCTCACCAAGGTTGGCAGACCCTTATGGCTACACCTTC. Translating it yields CASSPRLADPYGYTF.

There are many counts of this clonotype. The genes are TRBV6-2 or TRBV6-3 and TRBJ2-1; the D gene is possibly TRBD2 (5 bases). V lost 6 bases to trimming and J lost 4 bases, with 19 bases between them. CDR1 and CDR2 from the germline V gene are MNHEY and SVGEGT. CDR3 length equals 16 residues. The CDR3 reads CASSSSVGLAYNEQFF. The CDR3 coding sequence is TGTGCCAGCAGCTCGTCGGTGGGATTAGCGTACAATGAGCAGTTCTTC.

This clonotype was observed at least ten times. The V call is TRBV7-2, the J call TRBJ2-5; D not certain. The V end was cut by 2 bases, the J end by 4 bases, with 5 bases between. The CDR3 length is 12 residues. Germline V gene lookup returns CDR1 SGHTA and CDR2 FQGNSA. CDR3 nucleotides: TGTGCCAGCAGCTTACTGGTAGAGACCCAGTACTTC. Translated: CASSLLVETQYF.

CDR3 sequence reads: CASSPGSGAYEQYF. CDR3 nucleotides: TGTGCCAGCTCACCGGGCAGCGGAGCCTACGAGCAGTACTTC. The J gene is TRBJ2-7, the V gene TRBV18, with a tentative D call TRBD2 (5 bases). This CDR3 is built from 14 residues. Looked up from germline, CDR1 is KGHSH and CDR2 is LQKENI. V lost 3 bases to trimming and J lost 2 bases, with 11 bases between them.